This TCR beta chain appears in the sequencing data of a study of T cells in Graves' hyperthyroidism and ophthalmopathy. Researchers amplified the TCR beta CDR3 regions from RNA transcripts. TCR CDR3 underwent first-round RT-PCR with the HTBI primer set. TCRdb reprocessed the multiplex PCR reads with MiXCR, giving one entry per CDR3 protein. The sample gives around 520,000 distinct CDR3 sequences, around 15% of which show up once; about a sixth is in the top ten. This clonotype occurred many times. Sequencing used blood. This TCR was sampled from a woman aged 18-35 years with Graves' hyperthyroidism.

CDR3 sequence: CASSPLQGRNTEAFF. The CDR3 DNA sequence: TGTGCCAGCTCACCACTCCAGGGCAGGAACACTGAAGCTTTCTTT. The rearrangement links TRBV18 to TRBJ1-1; a possible D gene is TRBD1 (5 bases). The CDR3 contains 15 residues. Germline CDR1 is KGHSH and CDR2 is LQKENI. V dropped 1 base and J dropped 1 base, with 10 bases sitting between them. The whole variable domain, filled in from reference TRBV18 and TRBJ1-1, reads NAGVMQNPRHLVRRRGQEARLRCSPMKGHSHVYWYRQLPEEGLKFMVYLQKENIIDESGMPKERFSAEFPKEGPSILRIQQVVRGDSAAYFCASSPLQGRNTEAFFGQGTRLTVV.